A selection of T cell receptor beta chains follows, all from one sample in a study of T cells in Graves' hyperthyroidism and ophthalmopathy. MiXCR, run by TCRdb on the multiplex PCR reads, gives a single entry per CDR3 protein. The sample consists of nearly 600,000 distinct CDR3 sequences, approximately 15% of them appearing once. The sample consisted of blood. Receptor source: a woman aged 25 to 45 with Graves' hyperthyroidism that later progressed to Graves' ophthalmopathy. Each CDR3 is given with its conserved first and last residue. Each record gives: clone size, D gene, J gene, V gene, CDR3 DNA, CDR3 protein. The D gene is left open where the match is weak. Size tells how often a clone was seen (once, few, many) or the class of an expanded clone, and some rows leave it out.

NA NA TRBJ2-1 TRBV7-9 TGTGCCAGCAGCCCCGAGGTTTTCTCCTACAATGAGCAGTTCTTC CASSPEVFSYNEQFF
NA NA TRBJ1-5 TRBV20-1 TGCAGTGCTAGAGATCGGGATCAGCCCCAGCATTTT CSARDRDQPQHF
many NA TRBJ1-6 TRBV2 TGTGCCAGCAGTGTCCCAGGGGTTCGATCACCCCTCCACTTT CASSVPGVRSPLHF
NA TRBD2 TRBJ2-1 TRBV5-1 TGCGCCAGCAGCCTGGAGGCGGGAGGGCCCTATGAGCAGTTCTTC CASSLEAGGPYEQFF
many NA TRBJ1-5 TRBV28 TGTGCCAGCAGTCCCATGGGGACACTTAGCAATCAGCCCCAGCATTTT CASSPMGTLSNQPQHF
many TRBD1 TRBJ1-4 TRBV28 TGTGCCAGCAGAAAGGACAGGGGTGGGGAAAAACTGTTTTTT CASRKDRGGEKLFF
NA NA TRBJ2-7 TRBV27 TGTGCCAGTAGCGGCCCCGCGTACAATGAGCAGTACTTC CASSGPAYNEQYF
once TRBD2 TRBJ2-7 TRBV28 TGTGCCAGCAGTTCCGTAGCGGGAAGGCGGTTGGTCGAGCAGTACTTC CASSSVAGRRLVEQYF
many NA TRBJ2-1 TRBV27 TGTGCCACCCAACGGAGGGCAGACTCCTACAATGAGCAGTTCTTC CATQRRADSYNEQFF
NA TRBD2 TRBJ2-7 TRBV5-1 TGCGCCAGCAGCTCCGGGACTAGCGGGAGAGGTTACGAGCAGTACTTC CASSSGTSGRGYEQYF
many NA TRBJ1-1 TRBV5-1 TGCGCCAGCAGGAACCAGGGTGGGGACACTGAAGCTTTCTTT CASRNQGGDTEAFF
few NA TRBJ1-5 TRBV7-3 TGTGCCAGCAGCTGGGGCCCGGCGCAGCCCCAGCATTTT CASSWGPAQPQHF
many TRBD2 TRBJ2-3 TRBV7-2 TGTGCCAGCAGCTTACCCCGCGGGAGTGAGACAGATACGCAGTATTTT CASSLPRGSETDTQYF
NA TRBD2 TRBJ2-1 TRBV20-1 TGCAGTGCTTCTAGCGGGGTGAGCTCCTACAATGAGCAGTTCTTC CSASSGVSSYNEQFF
many NA TRBJ2-7 TRBV27 TGTGCCAGCGCTTCCAGAGTAGCTGGCGAGCAGTACTTC CASASRVAGEQYF
many NA TRBJ1-5 TRBV3-1 TGTGCCAGCAGCCGAGGGCGCAATCAGCCCCAGCATTTT CASSRGRNQPQHF
few TRBD2 TRBJ2-2 TRBV19 TGTGCTAGCGGGAGCACCGGGGAGCTGTTTTTT CASGSTGELFF
many TRBD1 TRBJ2-5 TRBV6-5 TGTGCCAGCAGTTACTTTACAGGGGAAGAGACCCAGTACTTC CASSYFTGEETQYF
NA NA TRBJ2-7 TRBV5-1 TGCGCCAGCAGCTTGATGCGAGGCGGCCACGAGCAGTACTTC CASSLMRGGHEQYF
NA NA TRBJ2-5 TRBV9 TGTGCCAGCAGCGCTGTTCCGGGACACGGGGAGACCCAGTACTTC CASSAVPGHGETQYF
many NA TRBJ1-2 TRBV10-3 TGTGCCATCAGTGCCGTGTCGGGGGGCTACACCTTC CAISAVSGGYTF
many TRBD2 TRBJ2-5 TRBV24-1 TGTGCCACCAGCCCTTCCCTAGCGGGAGCTGAGACCCAGTACTTC CATSPSLAGAETQYF
many NA TRBJ2-3 TRBV18 TGTGCCAGCTCACCACCGGGAGGCGGGGCAGATACGCAGTATTTT CASSPPGGGADTQYF
NA NA TRBJ1-6 TRBV6-1 TGTGCCAGCAGAAGGGGACGGGATAATTCACCCCTCCACTTT CASRRGRDNSPLHF
NA NA TRBJ2-3 TRBV3-1 TGTGCCAGCAGCCAAGATGAAGGGAATACGCAGTATTTT CASSQDEGNTQYF
many TRBD1 TRBJ2-1 TRBV28 TGTGCCAGCACCTTCAGGGGGAGATACAATGAGCAGTTCTTC CASTFRGRYNEQFF
many NA TRBJ1-1 TRBV12-3/TRBV12-4 TGTGCCAGCATTCAAGGGGGAAACACTGAAGCTTTCTTT CASIQGGNTEAFF
NA NA TRBJ2-7 TRBV28 TGTGCCAGCGGACCAACCTACGAGCAGTACTTC CASGPTYEQYF
many TRBD2 TRBJ2-5 TRBV28 TGTGCCAGCAGTTGGGGGGGAACAGCCCAAGAGACCCAGTACTTC CASSWGGTAQETQYF
many NA TRBJ1-1 TRBV5-1 TGCGCCAGCAGCACAAGCTCCGGGACTGAAGCTTTCTTT CASSTSSGTEAFF
many NA TRBJ1-1 TRBV6-2/TRBV6-3 TGTGCCAGCAGCCCCCTTCGGACCCTGAACACTGAAGCTTTCTTT CASSPLRTLNTEAFF
many NA TRBJ2-6 TRBV6-1 TGTGCCAGCAGTGTGGTGGTCAGAAGCTCTGGGGCCAACGTCCTGACTTTC CASSVVVRSSGANVLTF
few NA TRBJ1-4 TRBV29-1 TGCAGCGTTGAAGATCGGAGACGGGACGAAAAACTGTTTTTT CSVEDRRRDEKLFF
many NA TRBJ2-3 TRBV20-1 TGCAGCCCTGCGGGGATGGAAGATACGCAGTATTTT CSPAGMEDTQYF
few NA TRBJ2-5 TRBV4-3 TGCGCCAGCAGCCAAGGAAACCCGACGGAACAAGAGACCCAGTACTTC CASSQGNPTEQETQYF
many NA TRBJ1-1 TRBV30 TGTGCCTCATGGCGGGGGAGGAGTGAAGCTTTCTTT CASWRGRSEAFF
NA NA TRBJ2-7 TRBV18 TGTGCCAGCTCACCAGTTTCTGGGGGTAGCTCCTACGAGCAGTACTTC CASSPVSGGSSYEQYF
NA TRBD2 TRBJ2-5 TRBV20-1 TGCAGTGGGGAGCGGGAGGGCGAGACCCAGTACTTC CSGEREGETQYF
many NA TRBJ1-1 TRBV19 TGTGCCAGTAGTATAGGGGTGAACACTGAAGCTTTCTTT CASSIGVNTEAFF
NA TRBD2 TRBJ2-1 TRBV6-2/TRBV6-3 TGTGCCAGCAGTTACCGGTCGATGGGGAGCGGGACGTTCTTC CASSYRSMGSGTFF
many TRBD1 TRBJ1-1 TRBV9 TGTGCCAGCAGTGTGGGACAGCTGAACACTGAAGCTTTCTTT CASSVGQLNTEAFF
NA NA TRBJ2-3 TRBV10-3 TGTGCCATCAGTGAAACGGGAGTGGAAGGTACGCAGTATTTT CAISETGVEGTQYF
many TRBD2 TRBJ2-3 TRBV11-2 TGTGCCAGCAGCCCTCCGAGGTCTAGCGGGAGCGATACGCAGTATTTT CASSPPRSSGSDTQYF
many NA TRBJ2-7 TRBV18 TGTGCCAGCTCACACTCCAAGGGGGCCTACGAGCAGTACTTC CASSHSKGAYEQYF
few NA TRBJ2-1 TRBV29-1 TGCAGCGTTGAATCGCAGGCCTACAATGAGCAGTTCTTC CSVESQAYNEQFF
many TRBD1 TRBJ1-1 TRBV27 TGTGCCAGCAGTTTTCCCCCTCCACAGGGGTTGGTCACTGAAGCTTTCTTT CASSFPPPQGLVTEAFF
few NA TRBJ1-6 TRBV11-2 TGTGCCAGCAGCTTACGTTTGAGTTCACCCCTCCACTTT CASSLRLSSPLHF
many NA TRBJ1-2 TRBV20-1 TGCAGTGAACCCCCCCGGGGGAGCTATGGCTACACCTTC CSEPPRGSYGYTF
many TRBD2 TRBJ2-3 TRBV11-2 TGTGCCAGCAGCCCAATTAGCGGGGCCCACCCAGGTACGCAGTATTTT CASSPISGAHPGTQYF
many TRBD1 TRBJ1-2 TRBV28 TGTGCCAGCAGGCAGGGGGCAGGAGGCTACACCTTC CASRQGAGGYTF
many NA TRBJ1-3 TRBV5-1 TGCGCCAGCAGCTTGGAGGCAAGCTCTGGAAACACCATATATTTT CASSLEASSGNTIYF
NA NA TRBJ1-6 TRBV27 TGTGCCAGCATTTCACCCCAGGGGCGCAGTAATTCACCCCTCCACTTT CASISPQGRSNSPLHF